The 28 T cell receptor beta chains in this list originate from one sample, sequenced in a study of blood T cell repertoires in COVID-19 (dated by TCRdb to the early 2020s). Library creation used the immunoSEQ multiplex PCR assay. What TCRdb holds here is the immuneACCESS table cut down to in-frame rearrangements. Part of the clones is not present; checked against another copy, under half of the missing clones reflect an unresolved V gene, and the others are unexplained. The sample table lists 300,000 or so clones, roughly 84% of them with a count of one. Jointly, the top ten make up roughly 1% of the sample. Sequencing was performed on PBMCs or T cells enriched from blood (not recorded which). The receptors here all came from a woman aged 30 to 39 who had recovered from COVID-19.

This clone was seen a single time. The chain recombines TRBV5-1 with TRBJ2-3, with 9 nucleotides matching TRBD1. J lost 10 bases, V lost 0 bases, and 9 bases had no gene match. This CDR3 is 15 amino acids long. Looked up from germline, CDR1 is SGHRS and CDR2 is YFSETQ. DNA for the CDR3: TGCGCCAGCAGCTTGGCCGGGGGGACAGGGACGGCGCAGTATTTT. Amino acid sequence: CASSLAGGTGTAQYF.

This chain connects TRBV9 to TRBJ2-3; TRBD1 aligns across 8 bases. The trim removed 3 bases at V and 1 base at J, leaving 4 bases unmatched. Germline CDR1 is SGDLS and CDR2 is YYNGEE. The CDR3 sequence is 15 residues long. The CDR3 bases are TGTGCCAGCAGCGATCAGGGGGCCCGCACAGATACGCAGTATTTT. Protein sequence: CASSDQGARTDTQYF.

The chain combines TRBV11-2 with TRBJ2-2; tentatively, D is TRBD2 (6 bases). The CDR3 is 16 amino acids. Trimming pared 6 bases from V and 0 bases from J, leaving 14 bases between. Germline-derived CDR1 and CDR2 are SGHAT and FQNNGV. The CDR3 sequence: CASSFRREANTGELFF. The CDR3 coding sequence is TGTGCCAGCAGTTTTCGGAGGGAGGCGAACACCGGGGAGCTGTTTTTT. Full variable domain (rest looked up from reference TRBV11-2 and TRBJ2-2): EAGVAQSPRYKIIEKRQSVAFWCNPISGHATLYWYQQILGQGPKLLIQFQNNGVVDDSQLPKDRFSAERLKGVDSTLKIQPAKLEDSAVYLCASSFRREANTGELFFGEGSRLTVL.

This clone was seen more than once but under ten times. The V gene is TRBV6-5, the J gene TRBJ2-7, with TRBD1 identical over 9 bases. The CDR3 spans 14 residues. The junction had 7 bases not matched to a gene; V was cut back by 5 bases and J by 5 bases. CDR1 MNHEY and CDR2 SVGAGI come from the germline V gene. DNA of the CDR3: TGTGCCAGCAGTCTCCGGGACAGGGACGACGAGCAGTACTTC. Translation: CASSLRDRDDEQYF.

CDR3 in amino acids: CASSHIDGELFF. The CDR3 nucleotides are TGTGCCAGCAGCCACATCGACGGGGAGCTGTTTTTT. V usage is TRBV7-2 and J usage is TRBJ2-2; D unresolved. Trimming removed 5 bases at V and 7 bases at J, with 8 bases between. This CDR3 has 12 residues. CDR1 and CDR2 from the germline V gene are SGHTA and FQGNSA.

There are a few counts of this clone. The rearrangement uses TRBV5-8 and TRBJ1-6; D perhaps matches TRBD1 (6 bases). The CDR3 loop spans 15 amino acids. The V gene's germline CDR1 is SGHTS and CDR2 YDEGEE. Trimming pared 4 bases from V and 5 bases from J, leaving 13 bases between. The CDR3, as DNA: TGTGCCAGCAGCCCCGGGACACTGGATAATTCACCCCTCCACTTT. Translated: CASSPGTLDNSPLHF. The full variable domain, in which reference TRBV5-8 and TRBJ1-6 provide the parts outside the CDR3, is EAGVTQSPTHLIKTRGQQATLRCSPISGHTSVYWYQQALGLGLQFLLWYDEGEERNRGNFPPRFSGRQFPNYSSELNVNALELEDSALYLCASSPGTLDNSPLHFGNGTRLTVT.

The CDR3 loop reads CSVEVAGVSYEQYF. The CDR3 nucleotides read TGCAGCGTTGAAGTAGCGGGGGTCTCCTACGAGCAGTACTTC. The chain joins TRBV29-1 to TRBJ2-7; 9 nucleotides line up with TRBD2. Germline V CDR1 and CDR2: SQVTM, ANQGSEA. Unmatched junction bases numbered 1, after V lost 1 base and J lost 0 bases. The CDR3 runs 14 residues.

The V and J genes are TRBV24-1 and TRBJ2-1; 7 bases map to TRBD1. The germline CDR1 and CDR2 sequences are KGHDR and SFDVKD. The J segment lost 5 bases and the V segment lost 5 bases, leaving 14 bases of the junction unmatched. The CDR3 length is 17 residues. CDR3 protein: CATSVRYRGKGNNEQFF. Written as DNA, the CDR3 is TGTGCCACCAGTGTCCGCTACAGGGGAAAGGGCAACAATGAGCAGTTCTTC.

The chain is built from TRBV7-2 and TRBJ2-2, with a tentative D call TRBD1 (5 bases). Germline V CDR1 and CDR2: SGHTA, FQGNSA. V gave up 3 bases and J gave up 6 bases, with 11 bases separating them. The length of the CDR3 is 14 residues. The CDR3 region has the DNA TGTGCCAGCAGCTTGGGGCCAGGAGCCGGGGAGCTGTTTTTT. This gives the protein CASSLGPGAGELFF.

The rearrangement links TRBV9 to TRBJ2-2; the match to TRBD1 covers 12 bases. CDR1 and CDR2 from the germline V gene are SGDLS and YYNGEE. With V trimmed by 2 bases and J by 4 bases, 12 bases remained unmatched. The CDR3 covers 19 residues. CDR3 sequence: CASSVSIGGQGARTGELFF. The CDR3 DNA reads TGTGCCAGCAGCGTTTCTATCGGGGGACAGGGGGCGCGCACCGGGGAGCTGTTTTTT. The full variable domain, its missing parts supplied by reference TRBV9 and TRBJ2-2, is DSGVTQTPKHLITATGQRVTLRCSPRSGDLSVYWYQQSLDQGLQFLIQYYNGEERAKGNILERFSAQQFPDLHSELNLSSLELGDSALYFCASSVSIGGQGARTGELFFGEGSRLTVL.

This sequence joins TRBV4-1 and TRBJ2-7; TRBD1 matches at 11 bases. Trimming at V came to 2 bases and at J to 13 bases, leaving 7 bases not matched to a gene. CDR1 is MGHRA and CDR2 is YSYEKL in the germline V gene. The CDR3 spans 13 residues. In nucleotides, the CDR3 is TGCGCCAGCAGCCAAAGGAGGACAGGGGGCGAATACTTC. Translated, it gives CASSQRRTGGEYF.

The chain recombines TRBV19 with TRBJ1-2; unclear D gene. The CDR3 extends over 13 amino acids. In germline, CDR1 is LNHDA, CDR2 SQIVND (reference sequence). V was clipped by 5 bases and J by 4 bases, with 11 bases between them. CDR3 nucleotide sequence: TGTGCCAGTAGTGAGAGGAATCTCTATGGCTACACCTTC. The encoded protein is CASSERNLYGYTF.

This clone appeared a single time. The chain combines TRBV13 with TRBJ1-1, with D possibly matching TRBD1 (5 bases). V was trimmed by 6 bases and J by 1 base, leaving 15 bases between them. The germline gives CDR1 PRHDT, CDR2 FYEKMQ (reference sequence). The CDR3 spans 15 residues. The CDR3 DNA reads TGTGCCAGCAGGGCAAGGGGATCAGGGAACACTGAAGCTTTCTTT. Protein: CASRARGSGNTEAFF.

This chain connects TRBV18 to TRBJ2-3, with a weak D call TRBD1 (7 bases). V lost 6 bases to trimming and J lost 2 bases, with 15 bases between them. The CDR3 is 15 amino acids. Germline V lookup: CDR1 KGHSH, CDR2 LQKENI. The CDR3 nucleotides read TGTGCCAGCTCCCGACGGAGGGGGCCCACAGATACGCAGTATTTT. This sequence encodes CASSRRRGPTDTQYF.

The genes are TRBV3-1 (or the pseudogene TRBV3-2) and TRBJ1-2; 7 nucleotides align to TRBD1. Germline lookup yields CDR1 LGHDT and CDR2 YNNKEL (reference sequence). The ends lost 3 bases at V and 8 bases at J; junction bases unmatched: 18. The CDR3 spans 17 residues. The CDR3: CASSHLSTGDARKGYTF. The CDR3 DNA sequence: TGTGCCAGCAGCCACCTAAGTACAGGGGACGCGAGAAAAGGCTACACCTTC.

This clone was observed a few times. The CDR3 coding sequence is TGTGCCAGCAGCCAAGCGGGACGGAGGGTCGGTACGCAGTATTTT. This gives the protein CASSQAGRRVGTQYF. This rearrangement joins TRBV14 to TRBJ2-3, with a weak D call TRBD2 (6 bases). CDR1 SGHDN and CDR2 FVKESK come from the germline V gene. V was trimmed by 1 base and J by 8 bases, leaving 16 bases between them. The CDR3 is made up of 15 amino acids.

The V and J genes are TRBV7-6 and TRBJ2-7; 9 nucleotides agree with TRBD2. Germline V lookup: CDR1 SGHVS, CDR2 FNYEAQ. The CDR3 totals 16 residues. V lost 4 bases and J lost 5; bases outside the gene matches: 12. The CDR3 region has the DNA TGTGCCAGCAGCTCCCTGTTGGCGGGGGGGCTCGACGAGCAGTACTTC. This codes for CASSSLLAGGLDEQYF.

This chain joins TRBV11-3 and TRBJ2-5; 12 bases are a match to TRBD1. The V gene's germline CDR1 is SGHNT and CDR2 YENEEA. V dropped 1 base and J dropped 5; count of bases not matched to a gene: 8. The CDR3 runs 17 residues. CDR3 sequence: CASSLGRGQGAGETQYF. The CDR3 DNA reads as TGTGCCAGCAGCTTAGGCCGGGGACAGGGGGCAGGCGAGACCCAGTACTTC.

This chain uses TRBV4-3 with TRBJ1-1; the D is unclear. Trimming cost V 5 bases and J 1 base, with 8 bases left between them. This CDR3 is built from 13 residues. Germline V lookup: CDR1 LGHNA, CDR2 YSLEER. The CDR3 spells CASSEQRNTEAFF. The CDR3 DNA reads TGCGCCAGCAGCGAACAGAGGAACACTGAAGCTTTCTTT.

The rearrangement uses TRBV5-5 and TRBJ1-5; TRBD1 aligns across 9 bases. V trimming: 3 bases; J trimming: 3 bases; junction bases outside the gene matches: 7. Germline V gene data show CDR1 as SGHKS and CDR2 as YYEKEE (reference sequence). CDR3 length equals 16 residues. CDR3 residues: CASSSPGQGLNQPQHF. The CDR3 DNA follows: TGTGCCAGCAGCTCACCGGGACAGGGCCTCAATCAGCCCCAGCATTTT.

The gene calls are TRBV19 and TRBJ2-1; D gene unclear. The CDR3 spans 15 residues. Germline CDR1 and CDR2: LNHDA and SQIVND (reference sequence). The germline V and J ends were trimmed by 5 bases and 0 bases, with 11 bases remaining between them. The CDR3: CASSGSGSSYNEQFF. CDR3 bases: TGTGCCAGTAGTGGTTCAGGCAGCTCCTACAATGAGCAGTTCTTC.

The chain has TRBV27 and TRBJ1-2, with D uncertain. The V gene's germline CDR1 is MNHEY and CDR2 SMNVEV (reference sequence). V gave up 3 bases and J gave up 6 bases, with 11 bases separating them. This CDR3 spans 13 amino acids. CDR3 residues: CASSLTLRDGYTF. CDR3 DNA: TGTGCCAGCAGTTTGACTCTTCGGGATGGCTACACCTTC.

The chain has TRBV5-6 and TRBJ1-5; a possible D gene is TRBD1 (5 bases). The germline CDR1 and CDR2 sequences are SGHDT and YYEEEE. The CDR3 is 15 residues long. Deletions cut 2 bases from V and 0 bases from J, with 9 bases between. CDR3: CASSLGGDSNQPQHF. CDR3 DNA sequence: TGTGCCAGCAGCTTAGGAGGGGATAGCAATCAGCCCCAGCATTTT.

This chain joins TRBV11-2 and TRBJ2-7, with 9 bases identical to TRBD1. Per germline, CDR1 SGHAT and CDR2 FQNNGV. The trim removed 6 bases at V and 6 bases at J, leaving 12 bases unmatched. The CDR3 length is 15 residues. CDR3 residues: CASRRPGQGKGEQYF. The CDR3, as DNA: TGTGCCAGCAGGAGACCGGGACAGGGAAAGGGCGAGCAGTACTTC.

The V gene is TRBV4-1, the J gene TRBJ2-5, with 10 bases that match TRBD2. The CDR3 extends over 20 amino acids. The germline CDR1 and CDR2 sequences are MGHRA and YSYEKL. Trimming took 0 bases from V and 5 from J; bases not matched to a gene: 18. The CDR3 sequence is CASSQEILASGGPGGETQYF. In DNA, the CDR3 is TGCGCCAGCAGCCAAGAGATTTTGGCTAGCGGGGGCCCGGGAGGTGAGACCCAGTACTTC.

This chain connects TRBV5-4 to TRBJ2-7; TRBD1 matches at 9 bases. In germline, CDR1 is SGHNT, CDR2 YYREEE (reference sequence). J lost 5 bases, V lost 4 bases, and 10 bases had no gene match. The CDR3 extends over 15 amino acids. CDR3 region: CASSRTGQGIHEQYF. CDR3 bases: TGTGCCAGCAGCAGAACGGGACAGGGAATCCACGAGCAGTACTTC.

The chain is built from TRBV11-2 and TRBJ1-5; 8 nucleotides align to TRBD1. V lost 5 bases to trimming and J lost 0 bases; unmatched junction nucleotides: 15. This CDR3 is 19 amino acids long. Germline values: CDR1 SGHAT, CDR2 FQNNGV. The CDR3 DNA reads TGTGCCAGCAGCCCTGGGTCCTATAGGGACAGGTATAGCAATCAGCCCCAGCATTTT. Amino acid sequence: CASSPGSYRDRYSNQPQHF.

This chain links TRBV3-1 (or the pseudogene TRBV3-2) with TRBJ2-1; 12 bases match TRBD2. Per the germline V gene, CDR1 is LGHDT and CDR2 is YNNKEL (reference sequence). The CDR3 has 16 amino acids. V lost 4 bases to trimming and J lost 4 bases; unmatched junction nucleotides: 5. The CDR3 sequence is CASSPRLAGVYNEQFF. CDR3 DNA sequence: TGTGCCAGCAGCCCGCGACTAGCGGGGGTTTACAATGAGCAGTTCTTC.